Included here is one TCR beta chain sequence, with context. The antigen is not known. This sample stems from a study of tumor-infiltrating lymphocytes in localized non-small cell lung cancer. Study at large: The cohort mixed smokers and never-smokers, several histologies, and some post-neoadjuvant-chemotherapy samples.

Regarding the study as a whole: TCR sequencing covered a subset of patients with enough tissue. Different pieces of the same tissue were used for each assay.

Trimming cost V 0 bases and J 10 bases, with 15 bases left between them. Germline-derived CDR1 and CDR2 are LGHNA and YSLEER. The CDR3 runs to 14 residues. Assay used: immunoSEQ multiplex PCR; TCRdb lists only in-frame clones, some missing. The data show some 22,000 clones, less than 70% seen once. The chain links TRBV4-3 to TRBJ1-2; a possible D gene is TRBD1 (6 bases). Sample: lung tumor tissue. This sequence originates from a human donor with non-small cell lung cancer. The CDR3, as DNA: TGCGCCAGCAGCCAAGATCGGGATCTGGGACACTACACCTTC. This codes for CASSQDRDLGHYTF.